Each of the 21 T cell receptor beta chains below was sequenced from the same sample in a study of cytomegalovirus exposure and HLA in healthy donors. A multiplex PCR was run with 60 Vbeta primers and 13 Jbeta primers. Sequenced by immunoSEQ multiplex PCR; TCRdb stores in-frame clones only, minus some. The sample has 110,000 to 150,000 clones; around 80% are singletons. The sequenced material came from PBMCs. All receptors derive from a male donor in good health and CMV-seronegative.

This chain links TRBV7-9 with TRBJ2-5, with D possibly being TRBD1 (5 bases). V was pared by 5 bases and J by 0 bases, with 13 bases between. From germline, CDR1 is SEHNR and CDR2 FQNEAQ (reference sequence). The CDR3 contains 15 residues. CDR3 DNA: TGTGCCAGCAGCCTTTTGGCAGGGTACCAAGAGACCCAGTACTTC. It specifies CASSLLAGYQETQYF.

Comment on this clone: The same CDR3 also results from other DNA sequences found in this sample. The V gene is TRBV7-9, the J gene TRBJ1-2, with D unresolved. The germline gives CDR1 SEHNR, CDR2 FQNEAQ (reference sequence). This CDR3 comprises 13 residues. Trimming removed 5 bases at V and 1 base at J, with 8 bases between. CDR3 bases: TGTGCCAGCAGCCGGGATCGTAACTATGGCTACACCTTC. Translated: CASSRDRNYGYTF.

The CDR3: CASGQGLRSNQPQHF. The CDR3 nucleotides read TGTGCCAGCGGACAGGGCTTAAGAAGCAATCAGCCCCAGCATTTT. This chain joins TRBV27 and TRBJ1-5; TRBD1 matches 8 bases. V trimming: 8 bases; J trimming: 1 base; junction bases outside the gene matches: 7. Germline loops: CDR1 MNHEY, CDR2 SMNVEV (reference sequence). The CDR3 spans 15 residues.

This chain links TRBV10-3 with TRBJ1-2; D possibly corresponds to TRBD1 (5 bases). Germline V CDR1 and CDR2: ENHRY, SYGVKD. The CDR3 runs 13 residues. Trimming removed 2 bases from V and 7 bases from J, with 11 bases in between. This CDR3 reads CAISEAGLGGYTF. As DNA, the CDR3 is TGTGCCATCAGTGAGGCAGGGTTGGGTGGCTACACCTTC.

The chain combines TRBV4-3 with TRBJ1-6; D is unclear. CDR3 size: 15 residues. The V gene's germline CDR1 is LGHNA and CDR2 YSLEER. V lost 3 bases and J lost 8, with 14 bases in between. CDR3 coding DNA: TGCGCCAGCAGCCACCGGGCTAACGGGGATTCACCCCTCCACTTT. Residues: CASSHRANGDSPLHF.

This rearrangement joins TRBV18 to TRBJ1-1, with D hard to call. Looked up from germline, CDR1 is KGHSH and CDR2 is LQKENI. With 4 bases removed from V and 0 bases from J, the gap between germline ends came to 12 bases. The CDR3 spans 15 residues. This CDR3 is CASSLSSPVNTEAFF. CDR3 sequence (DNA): TGTGCCAGCTCACTTAGTAGCCCGGTGAACACTGAAGCTTTCTTT.

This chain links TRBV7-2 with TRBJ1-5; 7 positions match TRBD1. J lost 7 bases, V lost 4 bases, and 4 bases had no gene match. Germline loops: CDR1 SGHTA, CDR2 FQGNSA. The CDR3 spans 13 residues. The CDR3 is CASSSTGWQPQHF. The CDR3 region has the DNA TGTGCCAGCAGCTCGACAGGGTGGCAGCCCCAGCATTTT.

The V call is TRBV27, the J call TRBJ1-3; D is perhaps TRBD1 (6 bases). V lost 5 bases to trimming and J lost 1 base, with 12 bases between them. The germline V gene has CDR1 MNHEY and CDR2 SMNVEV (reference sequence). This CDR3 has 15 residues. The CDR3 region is CASSPNRESGNTIYF. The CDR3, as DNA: TGTGCCAGCAGTCCCAACAGGGAGTCTGGAAACACCATATATTTT.

The CDR3 region is CASSKSQGATEAFF. The CDR3, as DNA: TGTGCCAGCAGCAAATCACAGGGGGCAACTGAAGCTTTCTTT. The V gene is TRBV7-8, the J gene TRBJ1-1; TRBD1 matches at 9 bases. V lost 5 bases to trimming and J lost 5 bases; unmatched junction nucleotides: 6. In germline, CDR1 is SGHVS, CDR2 FQNEAQ. The CDR3 extends over 14 amino acids.

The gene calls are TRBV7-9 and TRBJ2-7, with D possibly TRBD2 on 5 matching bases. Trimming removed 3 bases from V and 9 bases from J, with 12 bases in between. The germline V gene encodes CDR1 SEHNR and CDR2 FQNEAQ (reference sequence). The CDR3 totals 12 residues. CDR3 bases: TGTGCCAGCAGCTTGGAGGTTGGAGGGCAGTACTTC. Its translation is CASSLEVGGQYF.

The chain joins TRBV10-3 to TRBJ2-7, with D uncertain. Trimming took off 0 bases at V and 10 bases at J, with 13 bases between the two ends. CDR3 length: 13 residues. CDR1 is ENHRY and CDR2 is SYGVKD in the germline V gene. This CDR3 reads CAISESSPAVQYF. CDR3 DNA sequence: TGTGCCATCAGTGAGTCGAGCCCCGCGGTTCAGTACTTC.

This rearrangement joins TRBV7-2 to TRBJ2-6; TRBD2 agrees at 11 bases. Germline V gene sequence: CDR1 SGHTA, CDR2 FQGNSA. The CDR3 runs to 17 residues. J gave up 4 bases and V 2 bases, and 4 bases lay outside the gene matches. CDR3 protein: CASSLTSGGSGANVLTF. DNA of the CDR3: TGTGCCAGCAGCTTAACTAGCGGGGGATCGGGGGCCAACGTCCTGACTTTC.

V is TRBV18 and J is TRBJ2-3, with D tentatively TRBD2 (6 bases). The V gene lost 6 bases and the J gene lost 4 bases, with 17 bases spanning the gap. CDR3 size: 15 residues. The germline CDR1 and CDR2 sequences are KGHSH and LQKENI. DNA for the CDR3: TGTGCCAGCTCGTACGGGTACGGGACTGCAGATACGCAGTATTTT. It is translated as CASSYGYGTADTQYF.

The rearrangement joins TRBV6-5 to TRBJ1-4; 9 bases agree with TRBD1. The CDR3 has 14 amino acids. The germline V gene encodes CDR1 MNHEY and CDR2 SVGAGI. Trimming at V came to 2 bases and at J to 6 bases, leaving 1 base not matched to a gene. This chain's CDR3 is CASSYGDRDEKLFF. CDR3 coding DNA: TGTGCCAGCAGTTACGGGGACAGGGATGAAAAACTGTTTTTT.

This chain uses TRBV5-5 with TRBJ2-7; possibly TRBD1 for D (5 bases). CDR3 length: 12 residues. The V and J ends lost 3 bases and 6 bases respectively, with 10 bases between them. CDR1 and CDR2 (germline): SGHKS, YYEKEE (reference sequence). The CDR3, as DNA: TGTGCCAGCAGCTGGGGCGGCGGCGAGCAGTACTTC. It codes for CASSWGGGEQYF.

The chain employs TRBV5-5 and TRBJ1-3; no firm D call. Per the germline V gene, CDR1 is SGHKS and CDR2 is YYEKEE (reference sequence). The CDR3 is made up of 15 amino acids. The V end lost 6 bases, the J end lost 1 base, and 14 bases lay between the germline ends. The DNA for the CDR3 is TGTGCCAGCAACCTACTCACGGGTTCTGGAAACACCATATATTTT. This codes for CASNLLTGSGNTIYF.

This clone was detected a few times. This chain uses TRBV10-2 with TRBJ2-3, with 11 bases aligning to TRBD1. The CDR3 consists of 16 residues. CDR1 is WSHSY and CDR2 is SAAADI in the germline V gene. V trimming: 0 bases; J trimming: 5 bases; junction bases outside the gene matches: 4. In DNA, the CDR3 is TGCGCCAGCAGTGAGTCGGGACAGGGGGGGCGAGATACGCAGTATTTT. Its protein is CASSESGQGGRDTQYF.

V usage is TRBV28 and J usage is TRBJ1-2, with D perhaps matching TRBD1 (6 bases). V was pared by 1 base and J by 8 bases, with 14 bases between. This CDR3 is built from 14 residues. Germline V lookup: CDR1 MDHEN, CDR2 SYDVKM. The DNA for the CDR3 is TGTGCCAGCAGTTTATTTACAGGGTCAAGGGGCTACACCTTC. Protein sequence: CASSLFTGSRGYTF.

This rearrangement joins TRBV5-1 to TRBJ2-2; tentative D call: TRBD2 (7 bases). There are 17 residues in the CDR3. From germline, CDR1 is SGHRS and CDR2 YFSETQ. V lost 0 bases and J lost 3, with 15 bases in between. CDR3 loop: CASSLEAAGAYTGELFF. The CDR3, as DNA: TGCGCCAGCAGCTTGGAGGCCGCGGGGGCGTACACCGGGGAGCTGTTTTTT.

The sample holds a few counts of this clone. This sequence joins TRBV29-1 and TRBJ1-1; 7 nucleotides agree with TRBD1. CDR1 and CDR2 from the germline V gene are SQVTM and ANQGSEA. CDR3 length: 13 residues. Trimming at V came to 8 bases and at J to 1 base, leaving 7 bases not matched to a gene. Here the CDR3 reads CSTTQGPNTEAFF. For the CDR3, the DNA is TGCAGCACCACACAGGGGCCGAACACTGAAGCTTTCTTT.

CDR3 loop: CASSQAGQAVRYTF. The CDR3 DNA reads TGCGCCAGCAGCCAAGCTGGACAGGCCGTCCGCTACACCTTC. The rearrangement joins TRBV4-3 to TRBJ1-2; 7 bases match TRBD1. The length of the CDR3 is 14 residues. The ends lost 1 base at V and 9 bases at J; junction bases unmatched: 8. Germline V gives CDR1 LGHNA, CDR2 YSLEER.